One and the same sample provided the 27 T cell receptor beta chains below, sequenced in a study of beta chain features in type 1 diabetes. TCRB transcripts that were expressed got sequenced, as all of the isolated RNA had been reverse transcribed. The repertoire was sequenced with immunoSEQ multiplex PCR; TCRdb's copy has only in-frame clones and lacks some. This sample carries 860,000 or so clones, around a sixth of them seen once, and the ten largest clones take 0.023%. The source material was naive CD4+ T cells from blood. The source is a woman between 18 and 29 years old in good health.

The table lists this clone with a few counts. The chain combines TRBV7-9 with TRBJ2-7; D gene unclear. V was pared by 3 bases and J by 7 bases, with 13 bases between. The germline V gene encodes CDR1 SEHNR and CDR2 FQNEAQ (reference sequence). The length of the CDR3 is 13 residues. DNA for the CDR3: TGTGCCAGCAGCTTGGGTTCCTTCTTTGAGCAGTACTTC. This translates into CASSLGSFFEQYF.

This clone was recorded a few times. This chain links TRBV5-1 with TRBJ2-1; unclear D gene. Trimming stripped 5 bases from V and 4 bases from J, with 10 bases between. Germline V CDR1 and CDR2: SGHRS, YFSETQ. This CDR3 spans 13 amino acids. CDR3 residues: CASRYGPYNEQFF. The DNA for the CDR3 is TGCGCCAGCAGATACGGGCCTTACAATGAGCAGTTCTTC.

The chain employs TRBV4-2 and TRBJ2-3; 8 positions agree with TRBD2. The CDR3 runs 15 residues. V dropped 1 base and J dropped 4; count of bases not matched to a gene: 4. In germline, CDR1 is LGHNA, CDR2 YNFKEQ. CDR3 DNA: TGTGCCAGCAGCCAAGCGGGGGGGAGACCAGATACGCAGTATTTT. It specifies CASSQAGGRPDTQYF.

In its sample, this clone was seen a few times. The J gene is TRBJ1-3, the V gene TRBV7-9; D remains ambiguous. Trimming took off 2 bases at V and 0 bases at J, with 2 bases between the two ends. Germline V gene sequence: CDR1 SEHNR, CDR2 FQNEAQ (reference sequence). The CDR3 is made up of 13 amino acids. DNA for the CDR3: TGTGCCAGCAGCTTACCCTCTGGAAACACCATATATTTT. Translating it yields CASSLPSGNTIYF.

This clone was found a few times. A read error may account for a junction end that differs from germline. The chain joins TRBV6-6 to TRBJ2-7, with 7 bases identical to TRBD1. The CDR3 loop spans 16 amino acids. Germline V gives CDR1 MNHNY, CDR2 SVGAGI (reference sequence). The chain's CDR3 is CASSYPNRGSSHEQYF. CDR3 nucleotides: TGTGCCAGCAGTTATCCTAACAGGGGATCCTCCCACGAGCAGTACTTC.

V gene TRBV5-6 combines with J gene TRBJ2-1; maybe TRBD2 (5 bases). The CDR3 totals 16 residues. Germline values: CDR1 SGHDT, CDR2 YYEEEE. Trimming removed 0 bases from V and 2 bases from J, with 12 bases in between. DNA for the CDR3: TGTGCCAGCAGCTTGGTGCCTGAGGGTACCTACAATGAGCAGTTCTTC. Its protein product is CASSLVPEGTYNEQFF.

This clone was seen a handful of times. This chain connects TRBV7-2 to TRBJ2-7; 12 bases line up with TRBD2. CDR3 length: 16 residues. The germline gives CDR1 SGHTA, CDR2 FQGNSA. Unmatched junction bases numbered 11, after V lost 4 bases and J lost 7 bases. This CDR3 is CASSSARLAGVREQYF. CDR3 DNA: TGTGCCAGCAGCTCAGCCAGACTAGCGGGAGTCAGGGAGCAGTACTTC.

This clone was seen only a few times. This chain links TRBV28 with TRBJ2-4, with 8 bases aligning to TRBD2. CDR1 MDHEN and CDR2 SYDVKM come from the germline V gene. This CDR3 is built from 15 residues. Trimming at V came to 5 bases and at J to 8 bases, leaving 11 bases not matched to a gene. CDR3 sequence reads: CASSNIAGMADIQYF. CDR3 nucleotides: TGTGCCAGCAGTAATATAGCGGGAATGGCCGACATTCAGTACTTC. Combining the CDR3 with reference TRBV28 and TRBJ2-4 gives the whole variable domain DVKVTQSSRYLVKRTGEKVFLECVQDMDHENMFWYRQDPGLGLRLIYFSYDVKMKEKGDIPEGYSVSREKKERFSLILESASTNQTSMYLCASSNIAGMADIQYFGAGTRLSVL.

This clone has only a few counts. A junction end diverges from the germline sequence, so it may reflect a read error. The chain joins TRBV6-5 to TRBJ2-1; D not certain. Germline values: CDR1 MNHEY, CDR2 SVGAGI. The CDR3 has 15 residues. The CDR3: CASSYSMSSHNEQFF. CDR3 DNA sequence: TGTGCCAGCAGTTATTCGATGTCCTCCCACAATGAGCAGTTCTTC.

This clone was seen a few times. Other DNA sequences in the same sample also yield this CDR3. The chain couples TRBV28 to TRBJ2-3; 8 positions agree with TRBD2. Looked up from germline, CDR1 is MDHEN and CDR2 is SYDVKM. J was trimmed by 0 bases and V by 2 bases; bases with no gene match: 1. The CDR3 runs 15 residues. CDR3 in DNA: TGTGCCAGCAGTTTACCTAGCGGGAGCACAGATACGCAGTATTTT. It encodes CASSLPSGSTDTQYF.

This clone was picked up a small number of times. The chain couples TRBV5-6 to TRBJ2-7, with D hard to call. This CDR3 has 15 residues. The ends were cut back, 3 bases at V and 1 base at J, with 14 bases in the middle. Germline loops: CDR1 SGHDT, CDR2 YYEEEE. The CDR3 is CASSWGFSASYEQYF. The CDR3 coding sequence is TGTGCCAGCAGCTGGGGATTCAGTGCGTCCTACGAGCAGTACTTC.

This clone was detected only a few times. CDR3 in amino acids: CSARGEYF. The CDR3 nucleotides read TGCAGTGCTAGGGGGGAGTACTTC. The J gene is TRBJ2-7, the V gene TRBV20-1, with D possibly called TRBD1 or TRBD2 (5 bases each). The germline CDR1 and CDR2 sequences are DFQATT and SNEGSKA (reference sequence). The CDR3 sequence is 8 residues long. V dropped 3 bases and J dropped 11 bases, with 5 bases sitting between them.

The chain has TRBV7-9 and TRBJ2-1; 12 nucleotides align to TRBD2. Germline CDR1 and CDR2: SEHNR and FQNEAQ (reference sequence). The CDR3 has 15 amino acids. Trimming at V came to 2 bases and at J to 7 bases, leaving 3 bases not matched to a gene. CDR3 amino acids: CASSLFGLAGNEQFF. CDR3 nucleotide sequence: TGTGCCAGCAGCTTATTCGGACTAGCGGGAAATGAGCAGTTCTTC.

This clone was detected only a few times. The V gene is TRBV19, the J gene TRBJ2-3; no reliable D call. The CDR3 is 12 amino acids. Germline CDR1 reads LNHDA; CDR2 reads SQIVND (reference sequence). V lost 6 bases and J lost 1, with 5 bases in between. CDR3 sequence reads: CASRGGTDTQYF. The CDR3, as DNA: TGTGCCAGTAGGGGCGGCACAGATACGCAGTATTTT.

This rearrangement joins TRBV19 to TRBJ1-1, with TRBD1 matching 7 bases. The germline CDR1 and CDR2 sequences are LNHDA and SQIVND (reference sequence). V was pared by 3 bases and J by 2 bases, with 6 bases of the junction left unmatched. CDR3 length: 15 residues. Written as DNA, the CDR3 is TGTGCCAGTAGTATTCGGCCAGGGGGTAACACTGAAGCTTTCTTT. Translation: CASSIRPGGNTEAFF.

This clone was found a few times. The chain couples TRBV18 to TRBJ2-1, with D possibly TRBD2 on 6 matching bases. There are 15 residues in the CDR3. Per the germline V gene, CDR1 is KGHSH and CDR2 is LQKENI. V was clipped by 4 bases and J by 0 bases, with 10 bases between them. CDR3 nucleotide sequence: TGTGCCAGCTCACAACTAGCAAGCTCCTACAATGAGCAGTTCTTC. Protein: CASSQLASSYNEQFF.

This clone turned up a few times. This chain uses TRBV4-3 with TRBJ2-1; D is undetermined. This CDR3 is built from 14 residues. Trimming stripped 5 bases from V and 3 bases from J, with 11 bases between. Germline assignment: CDR1 LGHNA and CDR2 YSLEER. CDR3 bases: TGCGCCAGCAGCTCCTCACGGTTCTACAATGAGCAGTTCTTC. It codes for CASSSSRFYNEQFF.

The chain recombines TRBV18 with TRBJ1-4, with 8 bases fitting TRBD1. With 8 bases clipped from V and 5 bases from J, the junction kept 4 bases outside the gene matches. The CDR3 totals 13 residues. Germline assignment: CDR1 KGHSH and CDR2 LQKENI. The CDR3: CASTGQVNEKLFF. The CDR3 DNA reads TGTGCCAGCACGGGACAGGTGAATGAAAAACTGTTTTTT.

This clone showed up just a few times. An end of the junction does not agree with germline; a read error may underlie this. This chain uses TRBV7-7 with TRBJ2-1; TRBD2 agrees at 8 bases. The CDR3 is 15 residues long. Germline V gene sequence: CDR1 SSHAT, CDR2 FNYEAQ (reference sequence). The CDR3 here is CASSRDYNREGEQFF. The DNA of the CDR3 is TGTGCTAGCAGCCGGGACTACAACCGGGAGGGTGAGCAGTTCTTC.

In its sample, this clone was seen a few times. This chain joins TRBV19 and TRBJ2-1; D is uncertain. This CDR3 is built from 15 residues. The germline gives CDR1 LNHDA, CDR2 SQIVND (reference sequence). Deletions cut 3 bases from V and 5 bases from J, with 14 bases between. The DNA of the CDR3 is TGTGCCAGTAGTATGAGAGCGCTGAGGAACAATGAGCAGTTCTTC. Protein sequence: CASSMRALRNNEQFF.

This clone was found a few times. The chain has TRBV5-1 and TRBJ2-7; TRBD1 is a possible D gene (6 bases). Per germline, CDR1 SGHRS and CDR2 YFSETQ. Trimming took off 4 bases at V and 3 bases at J, with 14 bases between the two ends. The CDR3 covers 14 residues. CDR3 nucleotide sequence: TGCGCCAGCAGCCCTAGGACAGAAGGCTACGAGCAGTACTTC. This gives the protein CASSPRTEGYEQYF.

This chain links TRBV7-9 with TRBJ1-4; D is unclear. Germline CDR1 and CDR2: SEHNR and FQNEAQ (reference sequence). Trimming removed 3 bases from V and 5 bases from J, with 7 bases in between. The CDR3 sequence is 13 residues long. DNA of the CDR3: TGTGCCAGCAGCTTCGCGGCGAATGAAAAACTGTTTTTT. Translation: CASSFAANEKLFF.

The chain links TRBV4-2 to TRBJ2-1; 9 nucleotides match TRBD2. After removal of 0 bases from V and 3 bases from J, the junction contained 6 bases not matched to a gene. CDR3 length: 17 amino acids. CDR1 and CDR2 (germline): LGHNA, YNFKEQ. The CDR3 region is CASSQDQRLAVYNEQFF. CDR3 in DNA: TGTGCCAGCAGCCAAGACCAAAGACTAGCGGTCTACAATGAGCAGTTCTTC.

V gene TRBV5-4 combines with J gene TRBJ2-5; TRBD2 agrees at 8 bases. Germline-derived CDR1 and CDR2 are SGHNT and YYREEE (reference sequence). There are 17 residues in the CDR3. The V and J ends lost 4 bases and 0 bases, in that order; junction bases with no gene match: 11. As DNA, the CDR3 is TGTGCCAGCAGCCAAGGATGGCCTAGCGGGTACCAAGAGACCCAGTACTTC. This codes for CASSQGWPSGYQETQYF.

Here the CDR3 reads CASSPQDGTEAFF. CDR3 coding DNA: TGTGCCAGCAGCCCACAGGACGGGACTGAAGCTTTCTTT. The gene calls are TRBV7-2 and TRBJ1-1; D may be TRBD1 (5 bases). V lost 5 bases and J 5 bases, leaving 12 bases between the germline ends. Germline values: CDR1 SGHTA, CDR2 FQGNSA. There are 13 residues in the CDR3.

J is TRBJ1-4 and V is TRBV18, with no clear D. V was pared by 3 bases and J by 8 bases, with 13 bases between. Germline CDR1 and CDR2: KGHSH and LQKENI. This CDR3 has 14 residues. CDR3 amino acids: CASSPVGSPEKLFF. CDR3 DNA: TGTGCCAGCTCACCGGTTGGCAGTCCCGAAAAACTGTTTTTT.

This clone was found a few times. The chain carries TRBV28 and TRBJ1-5; TRBD1 is a possible D gene (6 bases). Germline V gives CDR1 MDHEN, CDR2 SYDVKM. The V end was cut by 3 bases, the J end by 5 bases, with 11 bases between. The CDR3 is 14 amino acids. CDR3 nucleotide sequence: TGTGCCAGCAGTTTGGGGGGCGCCCATCAGCCCCAGCATTTT. This translates into CASSLGGAHQPQHF. Looking up the rest from reference TRBV28 and TRBJ1-5 gives the full variable domain: DVKVTQSSRYLVKRTGEKVFLECVQDMDHENMFWYRQDPGLGLRLIYFSYDVKMKEKGDIPEGYSVSREKKERFSLILESASTNQTSMYLCASSLGGAHQPQHFGDGTRLSIL.